This record covers a single TCR beta chain. Its cognate antigen is unknown. The source of the sample is a study of CD8+ T cells in alopecia areata. Whole-study context: Each of the treated patients was given oral tofacitinib, 5 to 10 mg twice daily, for moderate-to-severe alopecia areata. General observations from the study: Whereas mice showed it more clearly, TCR sharing across patients was murkier, possibly because of HLA.

CDR3 size: 16 residues. Germline trimming cut 0 bases from V and 4 bases from J; bases unmatched to any gene: 7. Per germline, CDR1 LGHNA and CDR2 YNFKEQ. Reverse transcribed after extraction, RNA yielded cDNA as the sequencing template. Clones were sequenced by immunoSEQ multiplex PCR, and TCRdb holds only the in-frame ones, with some missing. This sample has 150,000 or so clones, with around 87% found just once. J is TRBJ2-3 and V is TRBV4-2, with TRBD2 matching 7 bases. The clonotype comes from a human donor with alopecia areata. The material sequenced was CD8+ T cells sorted from blood, taken at week 0. CDR3 coding DNA: TGTGCCAGCAGCCAAGATCTTGCTAGCGGATCAGATACGCAGTATTTT. Translating it yields CASSQDLASGSDTQYF.